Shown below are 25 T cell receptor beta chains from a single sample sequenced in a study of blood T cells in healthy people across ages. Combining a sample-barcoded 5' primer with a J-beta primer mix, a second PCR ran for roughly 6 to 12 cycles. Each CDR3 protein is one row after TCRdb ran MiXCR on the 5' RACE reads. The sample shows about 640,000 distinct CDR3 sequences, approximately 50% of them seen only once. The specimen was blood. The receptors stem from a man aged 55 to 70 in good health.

For the CDR3, the DNA is TGTGCCAGCAGTTACGCGCAGGGATCCCCCTACGAGCAGTACTTC. It yields the protein CASSYAQGSPYEQYF. The rearrangement joins TRBV6-5 to TRBJ2-7; D is perhaps TRBD1 (5 bases). V was cut by 2 bases and J by 2 bases, with 13 bases left in between. CDR1 and CDR2 (germline): MNHEY, SVGAGI. This CDR3 comprises 15 residues.

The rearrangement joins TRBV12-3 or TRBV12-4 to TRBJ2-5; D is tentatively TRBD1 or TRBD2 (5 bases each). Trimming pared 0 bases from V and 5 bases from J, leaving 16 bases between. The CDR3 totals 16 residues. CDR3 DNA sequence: TGTGCCAGCAGTTTAGCCAGAGGGGTAGCCAAGGAGACCCAGTACTTC. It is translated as CASSLARGVAKETQYF.

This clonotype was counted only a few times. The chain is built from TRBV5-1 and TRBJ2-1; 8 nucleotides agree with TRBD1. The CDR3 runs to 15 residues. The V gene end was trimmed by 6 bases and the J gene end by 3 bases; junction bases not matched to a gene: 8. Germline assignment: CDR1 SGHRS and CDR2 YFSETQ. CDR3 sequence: CASTLGQGRYNEQFF. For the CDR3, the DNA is TGCGCCAGCACCCTCGGACAGGGTCGCTACAATGAGCAGTTCTTC. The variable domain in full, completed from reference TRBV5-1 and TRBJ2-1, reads KAGVTQTPRYLIKTRGQQVTLSCSPISGHRSVSWYQQTPGQGLQFLFEYFSETQRNKGNFPGRFSGRQFSNSRSEMNVSTLELGDSALYLCASTLGQGRYNEQFFGPGTRLTVL.

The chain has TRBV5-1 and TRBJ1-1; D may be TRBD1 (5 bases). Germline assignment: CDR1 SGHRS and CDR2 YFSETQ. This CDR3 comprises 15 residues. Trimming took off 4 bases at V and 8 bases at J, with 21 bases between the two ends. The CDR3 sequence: CASSPRGQGDIEAFF. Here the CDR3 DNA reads TGCGCCAGCAGCCCGAGGGGCCAGGGCGACATCGAAGCTTTCTTT. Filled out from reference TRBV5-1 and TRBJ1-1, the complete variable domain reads KAGVTQTPRYLIKTRGQQVTLSCSPISGHRSVSWYQQTPGQGLQFLFEYFSETQRNKGNFPGRFSGRQFSNSRSEMNVSTLELGDSALYLCASSPRGQGDIEAFFGQGTRLTVV.

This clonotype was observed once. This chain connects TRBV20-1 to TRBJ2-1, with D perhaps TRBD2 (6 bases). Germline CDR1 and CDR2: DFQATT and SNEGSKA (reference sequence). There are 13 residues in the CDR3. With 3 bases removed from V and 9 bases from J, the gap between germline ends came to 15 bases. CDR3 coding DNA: TGCAGTGCTAGCATCGGGGCCGGGAGTGAGCAGTTCTTC. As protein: CSASIGAGSEQFF.

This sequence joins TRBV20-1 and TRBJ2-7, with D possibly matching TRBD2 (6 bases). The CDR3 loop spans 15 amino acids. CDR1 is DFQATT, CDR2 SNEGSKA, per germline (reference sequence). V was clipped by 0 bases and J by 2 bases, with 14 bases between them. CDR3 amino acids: CSARDPGEDAYEQYF. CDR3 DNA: TGCAGTGCTAGAGACCCCGGGGAGGACGCCTACGAGCAGTACTTC.

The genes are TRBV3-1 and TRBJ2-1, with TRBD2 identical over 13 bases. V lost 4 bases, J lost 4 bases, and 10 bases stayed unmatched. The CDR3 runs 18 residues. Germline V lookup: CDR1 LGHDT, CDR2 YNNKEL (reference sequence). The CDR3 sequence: CASSPGLAGAHYYNEQFF. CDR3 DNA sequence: TGTGCCAGCAGCCCCGGACTAGCGGGGGCTCATTATTACAATGAGCAGTTCTTC.

As DNA, the CDR3 is TGTGCCAGCAGCCCTCCCGCCCTGGACACCGTGTCCTATGGCTACACCTTC. This encodes CASSPPALDTVSYGYTF. V gene TRBV7-9 combines with J gene TRBJ1-2; tentative D call: TRBD1 (5 bases). CDR1 is SEHNR, CDR2 FQNEAQ, per germline (reference sequence). Trimming cost V 5 bases and J 4 bases, with 23 bases left between them. The CDR3 length is 17 residues.

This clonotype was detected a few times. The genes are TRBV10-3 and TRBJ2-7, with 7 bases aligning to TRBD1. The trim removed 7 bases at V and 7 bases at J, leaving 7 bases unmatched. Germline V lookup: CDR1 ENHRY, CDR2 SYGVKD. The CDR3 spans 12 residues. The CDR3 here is CAINLPGQEQYF. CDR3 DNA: TGTGCCATCAATCTACCGGGACAGGAGCAGTACTTC.

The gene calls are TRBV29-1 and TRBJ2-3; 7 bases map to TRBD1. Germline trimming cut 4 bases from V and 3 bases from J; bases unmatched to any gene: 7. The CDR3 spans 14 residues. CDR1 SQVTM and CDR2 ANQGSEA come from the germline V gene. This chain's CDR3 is CSVGGYRGTDTQYF. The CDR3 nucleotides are TGCAGCGTTGGGGGGTACAGGGGAACAGATACGCAGTATTTT.

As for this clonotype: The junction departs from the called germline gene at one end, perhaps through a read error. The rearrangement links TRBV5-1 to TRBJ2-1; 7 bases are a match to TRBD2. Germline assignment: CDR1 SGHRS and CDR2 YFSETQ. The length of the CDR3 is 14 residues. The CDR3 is CTSSLAMAGDEQFF. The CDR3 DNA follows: TGCACCAGCAGCTTGGCGATGGCGGGGGATGAGCAGTTCTTC.

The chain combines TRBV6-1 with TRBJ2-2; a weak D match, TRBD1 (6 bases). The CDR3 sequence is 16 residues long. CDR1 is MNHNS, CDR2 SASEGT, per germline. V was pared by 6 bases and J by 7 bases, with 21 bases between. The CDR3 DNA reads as TGTGCCAGCAGCAACTCTCGCCCAACAGGGATCGGGGAGCTGTTTTTT. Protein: CASSNSRPTGIGELFF.

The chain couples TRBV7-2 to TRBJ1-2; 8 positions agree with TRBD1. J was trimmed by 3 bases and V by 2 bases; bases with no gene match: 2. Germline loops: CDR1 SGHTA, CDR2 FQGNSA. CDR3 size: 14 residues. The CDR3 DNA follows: TGTGCCAGCAGCTTACAGGGGGCTCACTATGGCTACACCTTC. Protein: CASSLQGAHYGYTF.

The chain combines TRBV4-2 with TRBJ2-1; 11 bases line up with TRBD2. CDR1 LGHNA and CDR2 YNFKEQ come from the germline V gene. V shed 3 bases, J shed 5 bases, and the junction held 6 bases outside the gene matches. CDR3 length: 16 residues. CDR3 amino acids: CASSQSSGGLNNEQFF. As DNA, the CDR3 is TGTGCCAGCAGCCAGTCTAGCGGGGGGCTTAACAATGAGCAGTTCTTC.

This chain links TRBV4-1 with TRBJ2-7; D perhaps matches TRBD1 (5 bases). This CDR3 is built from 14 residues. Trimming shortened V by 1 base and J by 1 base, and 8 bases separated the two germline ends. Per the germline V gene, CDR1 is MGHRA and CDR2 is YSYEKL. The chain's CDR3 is CASSQAKGSYEQYF. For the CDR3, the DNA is TGCGCCAGCAGCCAAGCGAAGGGGTCCTACGAGCAGTACTTC.

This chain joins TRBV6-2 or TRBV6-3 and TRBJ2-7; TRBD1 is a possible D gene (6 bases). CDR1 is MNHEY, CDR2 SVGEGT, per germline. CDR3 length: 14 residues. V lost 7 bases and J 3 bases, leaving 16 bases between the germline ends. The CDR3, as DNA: TGTGCCAGCACCCGGCAGGGGTCCTTCTACGAGCAGTACTTC. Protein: CASTRQGSFYEQYF.

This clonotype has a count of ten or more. For the CDR3, the DNA is TGTGCCAGCAGCACCTCGGGACAGGGATCCTACGAGCAGTACTTC. Amino acids: CASSTSGQGSYEQYF. V and J are TRBV7-2 and TRBJ2-7; 9 positions agree with TRBD1. V shed 5 bases, J shed 1 base, and the junction held 6 bases outside the gene matches. Germline lookup yields CDR1 SGHTA and CDR2 FQGNSA. This CDR3 comprises 15 residues.

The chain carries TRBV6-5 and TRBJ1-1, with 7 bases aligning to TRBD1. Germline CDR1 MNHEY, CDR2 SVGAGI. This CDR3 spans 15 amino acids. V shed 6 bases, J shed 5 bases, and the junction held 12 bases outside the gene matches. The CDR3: CASRETQGFWTEAFF. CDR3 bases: TGTGCCAGCAGGGAAACACAGGGGTTTTGGACTGAAGCTTTCTTT.

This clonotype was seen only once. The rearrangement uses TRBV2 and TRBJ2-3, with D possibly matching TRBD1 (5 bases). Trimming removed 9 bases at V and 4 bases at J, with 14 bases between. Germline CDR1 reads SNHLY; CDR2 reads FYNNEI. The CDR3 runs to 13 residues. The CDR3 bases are TGTGCCAGTCGAAGGGGCGTGGCAGATACGCAGTATTTT. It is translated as CASRRGVADTQYF.

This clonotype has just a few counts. The CDR3 DNA reads TGCAGCGCCGGAGACAGGAGAGTTAACTATGGCTACACCTTC. This gives the protein CSAGDRRVNYGYTF. The rearrangement links TRBV29-1 to TRBJ1-2; maybe TRBD1 (6 bases). The CDR3 loop spans 14 amino acids. Germline V gives CDR1 SQVTM, CDR2 ANQGSEA. The V end was cut by 7 bases, the J end by 1 base, with 16 bases between.

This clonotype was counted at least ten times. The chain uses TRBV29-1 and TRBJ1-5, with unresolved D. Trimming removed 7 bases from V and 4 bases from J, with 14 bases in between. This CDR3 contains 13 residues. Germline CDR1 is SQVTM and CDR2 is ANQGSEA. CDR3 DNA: TGCAGCGCCTCAACCGGAGGGAATCAGCCCCAGCATTTT. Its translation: CSASTGGNQPQHF. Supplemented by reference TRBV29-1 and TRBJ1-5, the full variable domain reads SAVISQKPSRDICQRGTSLTIQCQVDSQVTMMFWYRQQPGQSLTLIATANQGSEATYESGFVIDKFPISRPNLTFSTLTVSNMSPEDSSIYLCSASTGGNQPQHFGDGTRLSIL.

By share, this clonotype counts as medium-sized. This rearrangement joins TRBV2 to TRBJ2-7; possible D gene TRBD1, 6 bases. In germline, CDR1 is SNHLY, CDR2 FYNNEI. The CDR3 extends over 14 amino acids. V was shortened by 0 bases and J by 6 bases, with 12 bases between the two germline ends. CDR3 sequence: CASSEARGVREQYF. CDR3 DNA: TGTGCCAGCAGTGAAGCCAGGGGAGTTCGCGAGCAGTACTTC.

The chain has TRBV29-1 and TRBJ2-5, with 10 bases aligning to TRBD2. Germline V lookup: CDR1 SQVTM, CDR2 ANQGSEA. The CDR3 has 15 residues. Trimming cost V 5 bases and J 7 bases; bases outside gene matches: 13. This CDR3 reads CSVPSSGGDFGTQYF. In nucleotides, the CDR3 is TGCAGCGTTCCTTCTAGCGGGGGTGATTTCGGGACCCAGTACTTC.

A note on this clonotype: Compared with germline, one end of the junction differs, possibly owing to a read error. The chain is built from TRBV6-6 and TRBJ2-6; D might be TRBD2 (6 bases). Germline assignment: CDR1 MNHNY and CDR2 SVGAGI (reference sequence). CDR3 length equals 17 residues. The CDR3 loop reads CAGSYSGLNSGANVLTF. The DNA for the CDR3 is TGTGCCGGCAGTTACTCGGGACTGAACTCCGGGGCCAACGTCCTGACTTTC.

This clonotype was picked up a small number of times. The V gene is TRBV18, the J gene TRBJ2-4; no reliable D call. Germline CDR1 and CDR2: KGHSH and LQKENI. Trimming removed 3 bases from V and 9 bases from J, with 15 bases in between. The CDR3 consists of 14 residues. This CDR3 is CASSPSAPPSIQYF. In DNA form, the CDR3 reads TGTGCCAGCTCACCGTCGGCACCCCCGAGCATTCAGTACTTC.